What follows are 24 T cell receptor beta chains derived from one specimen sequenced in a study of T cell responses to AZD1222 COVID-19 vaccine. Assay used: immunoSEQ multiplex PCR; TCRdb lists only in-frame clones, some missing. In the table there are 120,000 to 150,000 clones, 85% to 90% of which are singletons. The specimen was peripheral blood, collected 28 days after the second AZD1222 dose. These receptors originate from an adult who received the AZD1222 COVID-19 vaccine.

The genes are TRBV9 and TRBJ1-5, with D hard to call. Trimming cost V 3 bases and J 5 bases, with 15 bases left between them. The CDR3 runs 15 residues. CDR1 SGDLS and CDR2 YYNGEE come from the germline V gene. As DNA, the CDR3 is TGTGCCAGCAGCGACCGGGCCTACGGCGATCAGCCCCAGCATTTT. Protein product: CASSDRAYGDQPQHF.

The chain has TRBV18 and TRBJ2-1, with TRBD1 identical over 7 bases. V trimming: 3 bases; J trimming: 6 bases; junction bases outside the gene matches: 11. CDR3 size: 16 residues. Germline V gene sequence: CDR1 KGHSH, CDR2 LQKENI. CDR3 loop: CASSPRQGEVSNEQFF. The CDR3 region has the DNA TGTGCCAGCTCACCTCGACAGGGTGAAGTTAGCAATGAGCAGTTCTTC.

This chain connects TRBV5-1 to TRBJ2-3; 10 bases are shared with TRBD2. V lost 4 bases, J lost 4 bases, and 6 bases stayed unmatched. This CDR3 region has 15 residues. The germline CDR1 and CDR2 sequences are SGHRS and YFSETQ. The CDR3 region has the DNA TGCGCCAGCAGCGGTAGCGGGGGGTCTCCAGATACGCAGTATTTT. This gives the protein CASSGSGGSPDTQYF. The full variable domain, its missing parts supplied by reference TRBV5-1 and TRBJ2-3, is KAGVTQTPRYLIKTRGQQVTLSCSPISGHRSVSWYQQTPGQGLQFLFEYFSETQRNKGNFPGRFSGRQFSNSRSEMNVSTLELGDSALYLCASSGSGGSPDTQYFGPGTRLTVL.

The gene calls are TRBV12-5 and TRBJ1-1; 7 nucleotides align to TRBD1. The J segment lost 3 bases and the V segment lost 5 bases, leaving 9 bases of the junction unmatched. CDR1 is LGHNT, CDR2 FRNRAP, per germline. This CDR3 contains 15 residues. The CDR3 DNA follows: TGTGCTAGTGGTGGCGGGGGGACAGCGGACACTGAAGCTTTCTTT. Amino acids: CASGGGGTADTEAFF.

This chain joins TRBV21-1 and TRBJ1-3. TRBV21-1 is a pseudogene segment. The CDR3 has 20 amino acids. The CDR3 DNA sequence: TGTGCCAGCAGCAAACGACAAAGGGGACTTGGGGGCGAGGGTGGAAACACCATATATTTT. Its translation: CASSKRQRGLGGEGGNTIYF.

This chain uses TRBV6-5 with TRBJ1-4; the D is unclear. V shed 2 bases and J shed 7 bases, with 11 bases lying between them. Germline V gene sequence: CDR1 MNHEY, CDR2 SVGAGI. The CDR3 has 14 amino acids. The CDR3 nucleotides are TGTGCCAGCAGTTACCGCCGGGCTCGTGAAAAACTGTTTTTT. It encodes CASSYRRAREKLFF.

The CDR3 here is CASSVMENTEAFF. The CDR3, as DNA: TGTGCCAGCAGCGTCATGGAGAACACTGAAGCTTTCTTT. The rearrangement joins TRBV9 to TRBJ1-1; D is uncertain. Between the trimmed V and J ends, which lost 2 bases and 1 base, there was a span of 6 bases. Germline CDR1 SGDLS, CDR2 YYNGEE. This CDR3 has 13 residues. Using reference TRBV9 and TRBJ1-1 for the parts outside the CDR3, the full variable domain is DSGVTQTPKHLITATGQRVTLRCSPRSGDLSVYWYQQSLDQGLQFLIQYYNGEERAKGNILERFSAQQFPDLHSELNLSSLELGDSALYFCASSVMENTEAFFGQGTRLTVV.

V gene TRBV10-3 combines with J gene TRBJ2-7; 10 bases map to TRBD2. Germline values: CDR1 ENHRY, CDR2 SYGVKD. The CDR3 is made up of 12 amino acids. Trimming at V came to 9 bases and at J to 5 bases, leaving 4 bases not matched to a gene. CDR3 sequence: CAIGLAGDEQYF. CDR3 sequence (DNA): TGTGCCATTGGGCTAGCGGGAGACGAGCAGTACTTC.

DNA for the CDR3: TGTGCCAGTACCGAAATCTCGACGGGGTTCCAGGGCGGCTACACCTTC. It yields the protein CASTEISTGFQGGYTF. The chain combines TRBV19 with TRBJ1-2, with D perhaps matching TRBD1 (5 bases). This CDR3 has 16 residues. The germline V gene has CDR1 LNHDA and CDR2 SQIVND (reference sequence). Deletions cut 7 bases from V and 8 bases from J, with 26 bases between. Supplemented by reference TRBV19 and TRBJ1-2, the full variable domain reads DGGITQSPKYLFRKEGQNVTLSCEQNLNHDAMYWYRQDPGQGLRLIYYSQIVNDFQKGDIAEGYSVSREKKESFPLTVTSAQKNPTAFYLCASTEISTGFQGGYTFGSGTRLTVV.

The V call is TRBV19, the J call TRBJ1-5, with TRBD1 matching over 9 bases. Germline trimming cut 4 bases from V and 10 bases from J; bases unmatched to any gene: 5. Germline loops: CDR1 LNHDA, CDR2 SQIVND (reference sequence). This CDR3 spans 13 amino acids. CDR3 residues: CASSTDRGGPQHF. The CDR3 DNA is TGTGCCAGTAGTACAGACAGGGGGGGACCCCAGCATTTT.

The chain links TRBV4-1 to TRBJ2-7; D gene unclear. The CDR3 extends over 14 amino acids. V gave up 6 bases and J gave up 4 bases, with 16 bases separating them. From germline, CDR1 is MGHRA and CDR2 YSYEKL. The CDR3 sequence: CASRLGYATYEQYF. CDR3 coding DNA: TGCGCCAGCAGACTCGGGTATGCAACTTACGAGCAGTACTTC.

J is TRBJ1-6 and V is TRBV18; D is possibly TRBD1 (6 bases). The V and J ends lost 3 bases and 4 bases respectively, with 19 bases between them. The CDR3 length is 18 residues. Germline CDR1 and CDR2: KGHSH and LQKENI. The CDR3 spells CASSPIRGGRQYNSPLHF. The CDR3 DNA sequence: TGTGCCAGCTCACCGATCAGGGGTGGGCGACAGTATAATTCACCCCTCCACTTT.

V usage is TRBV11-2 and J usage is TRBJ2-3, with TRBD2 matching 13 bases. The CDR3 consists of 17 residues. V lost 5 bases to trimming and J lost 6 bases; unmatched junction nucleotides: 11. CDR1 SGHAT and CDR2 FQNNGV come from the germline V gene. The DNA for the CDR3 is TGTGCCAGCAGCGTCACTAGCGGGGGGGCCGTTCGTGATACGCAGTATTTT. Protein product: CASSVTSGGAVRDTQYF.

This chain connects TRBV19 to TRBJ2-2; D ambiguous. Trimming shortened V by 8 bases and J by 9 bases, and 19 bases separated the two germline ends. CDR1 and CDR2 from the germline V gene are LNHDA and SQIVND (reference sequence). This CDR3 comprises 14 residues. CDR3 nucleotides: TGTGCCAGTGCTAGGGCGAGTACCGGGCGGGAGCTGTTTTTT. Its protein product is CASARASTGRELFF.

This clone was counted a few times. J is TRBJ1-3 and V is TRBV27; D perhaps matches TRBD1 (6 bases). V dropped 7 bases and J dropped 0 bases, with 25 bases sitting between them. Germline V gives CDR1 MNHEY, CDR2 SMNVEV (reference sequence). This CDR3 comprises 19 residues. The CDR3 sequence is CASTQFYPATGLSGNTIYF. CDR3 nucleotide sequence: TGTGCCAGCACCCAATTCTATCCAGCAACAGGGCTCTCTGGAAACACCATATATTTT.

This clone was seen a few times. This chain uses TRBV24-1 with TRBJ2-3; TRBD2 matches at 7 bases. Germline CDR1 and CDR2: KGHDR and SFDVKD. CDR3 length equals 17 residues. The V and J ends lost 4 bases and 3 bases, in that order; junction bases with no gene match: 12. Here the CDR3 DNA reads TGTGCCACCAGTGACTCCCCCCAGCGGGACCCAACAGATACGCAGTATTTT. As protein: CATSDSPQRDPTDTQYF.

The rearrangement links TRBV2 to TRBJ1-2; D ambiguous. CDR3 size: 17 residues. Germline V gives CDR1 SNHLY, CDR2 FYNNEI. The V and J ends lost 2 bases and 3 bases respectively, with 19 bases between them. CDR3: CASSEYRAGQRDYGYTF. The DNA of the CDR3 is TGTGCCAGCAGTGAATATAGGGCAGGCCAAAGGGACTATGGCTACACCTTC.

The chain has TRBV29-1 and TRBJ2-5; TRBD1 agrees at 12 bases. Germline CDR1 SQVTM, CDR2 ANQGSEA. The CDR3 spans 17 residues. The J segment lost 5 bases and the V segment lost 4 bases, leaving 14 bases of the junction unmatched. The DNA of the CDR3 is TGCAGCGTTGGTGGGGAACGGGACAGGGGGCTTCGGGAGACCCAGTACTTC. Its translation: CSVGGERDRGLRETQYF.

The chain couples TRBV28 to TRBJ1-1; D gene unclear. Per germline, CDR1 MDHEN and CDR2 SYDVKM. CDR3 size: 12 residues. V lost 8 bases and J 3 bases, leaving 10 bases between the germline ends. For the CDR3, the DNA is TGTGCCAGCCTCGTATTGTACACTGAAGCTTTCTTT. The encoded protein is CASLVLYTEAFF. The full variable domain, in which reference TRBV28 and TRBJ1-1 provide the parts outside the CDR3, is DVKVTQSSRYLVKRTGEKVFLECVQDMDHENMFWYRQDPGLGLRLIYFSYDVKMKEKGDIPEGYSVSREKKERFSLILESASTNQTSMYLCASLVLYTEAFFGQGTRLTVV.

The chain links TRBV9 to TRBJ2-3, with D tentatively TRBD1 (5 bases). V gave up 2 bases and J gave up 1 base, with 14 bases separating them. The CDR3 totals 16 residues. The germline gives CDR1 SGDLS, CDR2 YYNGEE. Written as DNA, the CDR3 is TGTGCCAGCAGCGTGGGCACAGGCAGTCGCACAGATACGCAGTATTTT. Translating gives CASSVGTGSRTDTQYF.

This chain joins TRBV21-1 and TRBJ1-1. TRBV21-1 is flagged as a pseudogene. This CDR3 is 11 amino acids long. The CDR3 bases are TGTGCCACCAAGTGGGACACTGAAGCTTTCTTT. It is translated as CATKWDTEAFF.

In DNA form, the CDR3 reads TGTGCCAGCAGTTTGAGGAGTCAAAATGAAAAACTGTTTTTT. It is translated as CASSLRSQNEKLFF. This chain uses TRBV27 with TRBJ1-4; unclear D gene. Trimming took off 3 bases at V and 5 bases at J, with 10 bases between the two ends. Germline assignment: CDR1 MNHEY and CDR2 SMNVEV (reference sequence). The CDR3 is 14 amino acids.

This clone was seen once. The chain employs TRBV6-1 and TRBJ1-1, with D uncertain. The V end was cut by 3 bases, the J end by 0 bases, with 11 bases between. CDR1 and CDR2 from the germline V gene are MNHNS and SASEGT. CDR3 length: 15 amino acids. CDR3 loop: CASSEARILNTEAFF. The CDR3 bases are TGTGCCAGCAGTGAGGCTCGGATTTTGAACACTGAAGCTTTCTTT.

Written as DNA, the CDR3 is TGTGCCAGCAAGGACGTCCTGGGCGAGCAGTACTTC. Translated, it gives CASKDVLGEQYF. V gene TRBV6-5 combines with J gene TRBJ2-7; no firm D call. Germline loops: CDR1 MNHEY, CDR2 SVGAGI. Trimming left V 7 bases short and J 6 bases short, with 13 bases between. CDR3 length equals 12 residues.